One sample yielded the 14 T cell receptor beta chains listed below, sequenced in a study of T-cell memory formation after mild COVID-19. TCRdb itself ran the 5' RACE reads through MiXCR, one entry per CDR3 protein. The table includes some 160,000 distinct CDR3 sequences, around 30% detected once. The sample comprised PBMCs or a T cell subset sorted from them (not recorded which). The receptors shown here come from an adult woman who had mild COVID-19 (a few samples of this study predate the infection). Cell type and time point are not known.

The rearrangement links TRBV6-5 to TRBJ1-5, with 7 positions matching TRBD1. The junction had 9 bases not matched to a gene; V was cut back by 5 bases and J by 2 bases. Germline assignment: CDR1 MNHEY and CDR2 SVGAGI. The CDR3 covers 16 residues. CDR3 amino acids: CASSGGRGQGNQPQHF. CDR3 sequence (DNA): TGTGCCAGCAGTGGGGGGAGGGGGCAGGGCAATCAGCCCCAGCATTTT.

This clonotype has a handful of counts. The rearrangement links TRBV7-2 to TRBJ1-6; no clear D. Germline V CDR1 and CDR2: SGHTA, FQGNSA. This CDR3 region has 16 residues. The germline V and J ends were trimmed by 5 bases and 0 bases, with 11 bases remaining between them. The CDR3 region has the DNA TGTGCCAGCAGCCTCAGCCAGAGCTCCTATAATTCACCCCTCCACTTT. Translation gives CASSLSQSSYNSPLHF.

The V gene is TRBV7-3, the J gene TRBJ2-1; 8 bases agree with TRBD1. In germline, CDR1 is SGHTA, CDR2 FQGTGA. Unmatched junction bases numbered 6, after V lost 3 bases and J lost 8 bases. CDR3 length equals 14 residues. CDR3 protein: CASSFGQGKDEQFF. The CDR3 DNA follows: TGTGCCAGCAGCTTTGGACAGGGTAAGGATGAGCAGTTCTTC.

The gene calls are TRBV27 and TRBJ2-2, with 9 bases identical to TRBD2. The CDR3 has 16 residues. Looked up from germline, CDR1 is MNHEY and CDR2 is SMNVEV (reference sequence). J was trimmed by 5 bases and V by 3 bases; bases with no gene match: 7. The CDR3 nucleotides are TGTGCCAGCAGTTTTAAGGCAGCGGGAGGAACCGGGGAGCTGTTTTTT. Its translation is CASSFKAAGGTGELFF.

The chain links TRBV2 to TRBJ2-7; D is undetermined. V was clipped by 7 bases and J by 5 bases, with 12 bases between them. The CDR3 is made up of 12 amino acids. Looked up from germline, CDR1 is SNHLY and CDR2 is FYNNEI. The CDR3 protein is CASNPARDEQYF. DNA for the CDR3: TGTGCCAGCAACCCCGCTAGGGACGAGCAGTACTTC.

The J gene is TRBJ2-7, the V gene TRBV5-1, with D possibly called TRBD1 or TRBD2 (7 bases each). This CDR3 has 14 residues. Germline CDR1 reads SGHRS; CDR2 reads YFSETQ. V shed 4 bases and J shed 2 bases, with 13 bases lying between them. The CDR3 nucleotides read TGCGCCAGCAGCCAGGGGGGGAGTGCCTACGAGCAGTACTTC. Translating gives CASSQGGSAYEQYF.

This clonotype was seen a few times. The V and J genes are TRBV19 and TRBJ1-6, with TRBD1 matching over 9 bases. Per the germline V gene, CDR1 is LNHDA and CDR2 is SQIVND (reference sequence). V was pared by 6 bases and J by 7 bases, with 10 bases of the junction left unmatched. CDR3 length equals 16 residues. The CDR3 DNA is TGTGCCAGTAGGCGGACAGGGGCGAGGAGAAATTCACCCCTCCACTTT. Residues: CASRRTGARRNSPLHF.

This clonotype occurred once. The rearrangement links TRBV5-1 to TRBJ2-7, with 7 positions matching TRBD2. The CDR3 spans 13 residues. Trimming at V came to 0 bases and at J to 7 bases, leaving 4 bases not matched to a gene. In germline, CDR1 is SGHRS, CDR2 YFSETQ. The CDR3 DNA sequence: TGCGCCAGCAGCTTGGTAGCGGGTCTAGAGCAGTACTTC. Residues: CASSLVAGLEQYF.

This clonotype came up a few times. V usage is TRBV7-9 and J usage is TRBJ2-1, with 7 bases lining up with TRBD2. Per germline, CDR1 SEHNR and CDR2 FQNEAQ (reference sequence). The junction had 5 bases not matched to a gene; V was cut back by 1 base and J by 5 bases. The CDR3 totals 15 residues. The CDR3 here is CASSLGLADNNEQFF. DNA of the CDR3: TGTGCCAGCAGCTTAGGGCTAGCGGACAACAATGAGCAGTTCTTC.

The CDR3 bases are TGTGCCAGCAGTGAAGCGGGGGGAGGGATCGACGAGCAGTACTTC. Translating gives CASSEAGGGIDEQYF. V and J are TRBV6-1 and TRBJ2-7; 7 bases are shared with TRBD2. Trimming removed 0 bases from V and 5 bases from J; junction bases left unmatched: 7. This CDR3 has 15 residues. Germline CDR1 reads MNHNS; CDR2 reads SASEGT.

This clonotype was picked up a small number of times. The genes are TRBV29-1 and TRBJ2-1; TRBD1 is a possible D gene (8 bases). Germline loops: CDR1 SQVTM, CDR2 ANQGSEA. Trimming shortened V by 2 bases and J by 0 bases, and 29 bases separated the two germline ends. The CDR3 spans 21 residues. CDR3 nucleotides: TGCAGCGTTGAAAGGGGAATGACAGGGGAGGGAGCGGGGAGCTCCTACAATGAGCAGTTCTTC. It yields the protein CSVERGMTGEGAGSSYNEQFF.

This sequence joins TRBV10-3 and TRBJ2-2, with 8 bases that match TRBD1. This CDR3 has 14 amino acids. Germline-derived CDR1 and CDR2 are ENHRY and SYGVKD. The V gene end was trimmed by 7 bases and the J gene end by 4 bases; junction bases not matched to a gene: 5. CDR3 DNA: TGTGCCATCAAGGGAACAGGGGGCACCGGGGAGCTGTTTTTT. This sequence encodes CAIKGTGGTGELFF.

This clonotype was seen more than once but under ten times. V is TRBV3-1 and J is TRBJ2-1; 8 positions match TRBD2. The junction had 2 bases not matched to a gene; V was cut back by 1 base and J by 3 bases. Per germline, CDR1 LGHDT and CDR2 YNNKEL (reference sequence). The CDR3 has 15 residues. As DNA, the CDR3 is TGTGCCAGCAGCCAAGCGGGGGGGGTCTACAATGAGCAGTTCTTC. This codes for CASSQAGGVYNEQFF.

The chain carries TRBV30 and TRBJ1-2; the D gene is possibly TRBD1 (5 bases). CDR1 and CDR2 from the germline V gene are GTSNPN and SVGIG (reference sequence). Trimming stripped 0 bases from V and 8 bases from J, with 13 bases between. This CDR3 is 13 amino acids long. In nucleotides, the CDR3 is TGTGCCTGGAGTGTGGGGACCCTCCGCGGCTACACCTTC. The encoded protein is CAWSVGTLRGYTF.